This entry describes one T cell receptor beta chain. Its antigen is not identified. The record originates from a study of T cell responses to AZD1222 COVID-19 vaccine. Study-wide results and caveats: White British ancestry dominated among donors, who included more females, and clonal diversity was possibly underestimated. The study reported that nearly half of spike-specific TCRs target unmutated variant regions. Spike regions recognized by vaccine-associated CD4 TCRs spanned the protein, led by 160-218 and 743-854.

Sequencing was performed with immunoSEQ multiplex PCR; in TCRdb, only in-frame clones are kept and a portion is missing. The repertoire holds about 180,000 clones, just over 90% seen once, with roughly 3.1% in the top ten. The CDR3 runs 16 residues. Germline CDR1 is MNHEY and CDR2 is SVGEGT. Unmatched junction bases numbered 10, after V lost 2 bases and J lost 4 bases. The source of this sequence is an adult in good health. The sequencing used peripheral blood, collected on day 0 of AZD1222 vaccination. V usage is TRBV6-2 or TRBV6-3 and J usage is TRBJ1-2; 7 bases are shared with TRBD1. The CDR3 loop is CASSYSSGQWIYGYTF. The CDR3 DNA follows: TGTGCCAGCAGTTACAGCTCGGGACAGTGGATCTATGGCTACACCTTC.